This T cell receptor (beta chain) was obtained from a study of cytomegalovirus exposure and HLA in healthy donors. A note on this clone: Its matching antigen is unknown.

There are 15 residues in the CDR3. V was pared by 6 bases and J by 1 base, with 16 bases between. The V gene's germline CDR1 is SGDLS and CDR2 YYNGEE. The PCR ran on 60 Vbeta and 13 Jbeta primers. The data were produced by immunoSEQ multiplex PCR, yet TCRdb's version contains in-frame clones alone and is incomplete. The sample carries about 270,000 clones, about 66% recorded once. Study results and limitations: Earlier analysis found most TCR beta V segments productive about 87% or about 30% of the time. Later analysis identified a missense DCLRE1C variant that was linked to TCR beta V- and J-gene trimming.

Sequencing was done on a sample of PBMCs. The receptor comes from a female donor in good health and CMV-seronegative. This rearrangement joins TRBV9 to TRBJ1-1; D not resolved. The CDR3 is CASTRNPGENTEAFF. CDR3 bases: TGTGCCAGCACCAGAAACCCCGGGGAGAACACTGAAGCTTTCTTT.